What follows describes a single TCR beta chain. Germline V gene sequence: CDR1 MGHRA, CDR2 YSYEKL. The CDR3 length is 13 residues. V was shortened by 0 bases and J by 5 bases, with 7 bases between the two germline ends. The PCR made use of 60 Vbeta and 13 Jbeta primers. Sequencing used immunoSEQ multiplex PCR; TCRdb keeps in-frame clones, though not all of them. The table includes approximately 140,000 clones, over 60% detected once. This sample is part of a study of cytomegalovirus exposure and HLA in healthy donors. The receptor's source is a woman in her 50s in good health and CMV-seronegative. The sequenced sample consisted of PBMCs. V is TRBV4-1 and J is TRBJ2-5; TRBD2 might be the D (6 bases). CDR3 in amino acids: CASSQEGLETQYF. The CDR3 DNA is TGCGCCAGCAGCCAAGAGGGACTGGAGACCCAGTACTTC.